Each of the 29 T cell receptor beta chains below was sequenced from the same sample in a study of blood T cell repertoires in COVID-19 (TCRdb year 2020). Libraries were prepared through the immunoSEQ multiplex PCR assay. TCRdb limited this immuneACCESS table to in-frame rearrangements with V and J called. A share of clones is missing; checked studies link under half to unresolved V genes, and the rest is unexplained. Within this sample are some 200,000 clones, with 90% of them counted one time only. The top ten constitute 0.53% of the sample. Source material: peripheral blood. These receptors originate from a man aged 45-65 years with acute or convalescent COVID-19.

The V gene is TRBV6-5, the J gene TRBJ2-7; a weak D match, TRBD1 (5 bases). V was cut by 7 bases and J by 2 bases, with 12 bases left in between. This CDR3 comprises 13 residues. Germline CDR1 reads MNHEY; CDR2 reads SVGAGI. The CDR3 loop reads CASIIRQPYEQYV. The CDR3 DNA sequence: TGTGCCAGCATCATCCGACAGCCCTACGAGCAGTACGTC.

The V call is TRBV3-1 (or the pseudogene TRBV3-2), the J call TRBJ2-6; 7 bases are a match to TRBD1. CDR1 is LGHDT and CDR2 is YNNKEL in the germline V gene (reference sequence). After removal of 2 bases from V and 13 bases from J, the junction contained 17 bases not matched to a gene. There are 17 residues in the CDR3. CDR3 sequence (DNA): TGTGCCAGCAGCCAACTATGGGGGTCGGACAGGCTACGGGTCCTGACTTTC. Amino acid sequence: CASSQLWGSDRLRVLTF.

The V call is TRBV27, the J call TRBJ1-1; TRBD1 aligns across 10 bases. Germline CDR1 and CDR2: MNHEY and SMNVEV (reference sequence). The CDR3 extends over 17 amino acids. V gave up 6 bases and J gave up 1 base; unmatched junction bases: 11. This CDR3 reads CASSRVPGQGTNTEAFF. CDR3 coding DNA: TGTGCCAGCAGCCGTGTCCCGGGACAGGGGACGAACACTGAAGCTTTCTTT.

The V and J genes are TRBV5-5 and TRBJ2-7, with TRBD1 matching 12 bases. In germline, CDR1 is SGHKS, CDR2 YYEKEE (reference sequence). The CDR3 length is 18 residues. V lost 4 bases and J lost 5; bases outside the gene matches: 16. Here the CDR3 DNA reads TGTGCCAGCAGCAACCCGAAAAAACCGGGACAGGGGGCCCACGAGCAGTACGTC. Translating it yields CASSNPKKPGQGAHEQYV.

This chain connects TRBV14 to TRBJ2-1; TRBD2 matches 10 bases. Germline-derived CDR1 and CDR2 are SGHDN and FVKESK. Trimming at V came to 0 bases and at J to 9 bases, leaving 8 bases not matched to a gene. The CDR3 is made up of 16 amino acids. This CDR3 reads CASSQDFGTSAIEQFF. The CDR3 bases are TGTGCCAGCAGCCAAGATTTCGGGACTAGCGCCATTGAGCAGTTCTTC. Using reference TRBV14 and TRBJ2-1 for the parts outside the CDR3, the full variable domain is EAGVTQFPSHSVIEKGQTVTLRCDPISGHDNLYWYRRVMGKEIKFLLHFVKESKQDESGMPNNRFLAERTGGTYSTLKVQPAELEDSGVYFCASSQDFGTSAIEQFFGPGTRLTVL.

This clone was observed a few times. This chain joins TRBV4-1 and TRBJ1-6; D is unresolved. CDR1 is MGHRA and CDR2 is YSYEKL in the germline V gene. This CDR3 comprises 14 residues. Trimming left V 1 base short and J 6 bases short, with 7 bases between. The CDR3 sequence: CASSQGQINSPLHF. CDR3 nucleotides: TGCGCCAGCAGCCAAGGACAAATTAATTCACCCCTCCACTTT.

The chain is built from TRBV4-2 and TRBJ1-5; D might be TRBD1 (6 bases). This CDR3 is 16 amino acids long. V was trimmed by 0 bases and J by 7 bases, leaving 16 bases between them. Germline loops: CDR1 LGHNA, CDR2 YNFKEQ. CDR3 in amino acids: CASSQEPGEVSQPQHF. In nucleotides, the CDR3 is TGTGCCAGCAGCCAAGAACCAGGGGAAGTTAGCCAGCCCCAGCATTTT.

For the CDR3, the DNA is TGTGCCAGTAGTATCCGGACAGGGAACACTGAAGCTTTCTTT. Encoded protein: CASSIRTGNTEAFF. The chain combines TRBV19 with TRBJ1-1, with 7 bases lining up with TRBD1. The CDR3 contains 14 residues. From germline, CDR1 is LNHDA and CDR2 SQIVND (reference sequence). J lost 1 base, V lost 3 bases, and 2 bases had no gene match.

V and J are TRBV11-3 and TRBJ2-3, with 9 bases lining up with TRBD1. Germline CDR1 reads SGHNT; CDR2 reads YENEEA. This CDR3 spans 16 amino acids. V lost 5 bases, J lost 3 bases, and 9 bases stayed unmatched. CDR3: CASSPNAGTGTDTQYF. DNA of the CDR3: TGTGCCAGCAGCCCCAATGCCGGGACAGGGACAGATACGCAGTATTTT. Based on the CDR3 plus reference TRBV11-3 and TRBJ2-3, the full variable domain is EAGVVQSPRYKIIEKKQPVAFWCNPISGHNTLYWYLQNLGQGPELLIRYENEEAVDDSQLPKDRFSAERLKGVDSTLKIQPAELGDSAVYLCASSPNAGTGTDTQYFGPGTRLTVL.

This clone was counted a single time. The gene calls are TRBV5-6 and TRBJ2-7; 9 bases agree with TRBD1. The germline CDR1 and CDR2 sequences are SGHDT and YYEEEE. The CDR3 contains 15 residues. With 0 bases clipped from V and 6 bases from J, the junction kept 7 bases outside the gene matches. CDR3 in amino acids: CASSLAIGTGFEQYF. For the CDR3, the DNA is TGTGCCAGCAGCTTGGCTATCGGGACAGGGTTCGAGCAGTACTTC.

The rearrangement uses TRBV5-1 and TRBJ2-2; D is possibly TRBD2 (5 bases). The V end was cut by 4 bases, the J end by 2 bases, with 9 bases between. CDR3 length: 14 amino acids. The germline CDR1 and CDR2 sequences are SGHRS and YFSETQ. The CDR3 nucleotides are TGCGCCAGCAGCCGGGGAGATAACACCGGGGAGCTGTTTTTT. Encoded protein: CASSRGDNTGELFF.

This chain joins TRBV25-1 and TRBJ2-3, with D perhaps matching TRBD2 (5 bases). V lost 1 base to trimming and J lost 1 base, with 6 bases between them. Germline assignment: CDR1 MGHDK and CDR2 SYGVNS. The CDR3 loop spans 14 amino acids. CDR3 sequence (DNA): TGTGCCAGCAGTGAATTCGGGGGCACAGATACGCAGTATTTT. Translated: CASSEFGGTDTQYF.

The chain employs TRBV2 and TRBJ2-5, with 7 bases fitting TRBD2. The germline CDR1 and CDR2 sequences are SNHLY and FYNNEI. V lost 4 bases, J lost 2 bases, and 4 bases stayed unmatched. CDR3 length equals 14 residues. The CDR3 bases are TGTGCCAGCAGTGCCGGGACTACACAAGAGACCCAGTACTTC. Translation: CASSAGTTQETQYF.

The CDR3 loop is CASSLQLVGGPGEQFF. The DNA for the CDR3 is TGTGCCAGCAGCTTACAGCTCGTCGGGGGGCCTGGGGAGCAGTTCTTC. The chain employs TRBV7-2 and TRBJ2-1; weak D call: TRBD2 (7 bases). CDR1 is SGHTA, CDR2 FQGNSA, per germline. V was clipped by 2 bases and J by 10 bases, with 21 bases between them. This CDR3 is built from 16 residues.

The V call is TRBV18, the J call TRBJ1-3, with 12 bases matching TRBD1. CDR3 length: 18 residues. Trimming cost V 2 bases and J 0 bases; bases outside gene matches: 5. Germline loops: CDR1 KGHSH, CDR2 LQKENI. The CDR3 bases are TGTGCCAGCTCACCAGGGACAGGGGGCCTAAGCTCTGGAAACACCATATATTTT. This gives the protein CASSPGTGGLSSGNTIYF.

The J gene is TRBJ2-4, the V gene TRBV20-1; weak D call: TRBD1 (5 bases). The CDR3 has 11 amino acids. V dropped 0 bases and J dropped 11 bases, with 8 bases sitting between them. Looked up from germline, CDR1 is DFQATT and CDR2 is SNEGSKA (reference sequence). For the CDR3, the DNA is TGCAGTGCTAGAGATTGGGGCGTTCAGTACTTC. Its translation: CSARDWGVQYF.

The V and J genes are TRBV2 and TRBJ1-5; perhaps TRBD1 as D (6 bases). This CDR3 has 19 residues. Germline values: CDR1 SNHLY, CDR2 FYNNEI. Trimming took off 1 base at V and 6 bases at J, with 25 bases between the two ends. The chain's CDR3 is CASSEGQGYLQVVVQPQHF. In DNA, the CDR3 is TGTGCCAGCAGTGAAGGCCAGGGGTACCTACAGGTGGTGGTTCAGCCCCAGCATTTT.

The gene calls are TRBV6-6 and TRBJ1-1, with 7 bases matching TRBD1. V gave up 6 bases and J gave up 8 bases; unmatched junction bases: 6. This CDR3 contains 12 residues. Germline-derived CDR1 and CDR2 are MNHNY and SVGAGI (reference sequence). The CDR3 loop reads CASSIDREEAFF. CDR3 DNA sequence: TGTGCCAGCAGCATTGACAGGGAAGAAGCTTTCTTT.

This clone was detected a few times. The CDR3 region is CASSISSGKQFF. The CDR3 DNA reads as TGTGCCAGCAGCATATCTAGCGGCAAGCAGTTCTTC. This chain links TRBV7-2 with TRBJ2-1; 7 nucleotides agree with TRBD2. V was clipped by 5 bases and J by 11 bases; unmatched bases: 6. CDR3 size: 12 residues. Germline V lookup: CDR1 SGHTA, CDR2 FQGNSA.

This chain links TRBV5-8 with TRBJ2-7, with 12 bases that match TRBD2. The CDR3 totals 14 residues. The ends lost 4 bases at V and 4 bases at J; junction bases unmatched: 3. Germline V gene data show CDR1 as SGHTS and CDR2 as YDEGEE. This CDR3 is CASSRLAGVYEQYV. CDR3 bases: TGTGCCAGCAGCAGACTAGCGGGGGTATACGAGCAGTACGTC.

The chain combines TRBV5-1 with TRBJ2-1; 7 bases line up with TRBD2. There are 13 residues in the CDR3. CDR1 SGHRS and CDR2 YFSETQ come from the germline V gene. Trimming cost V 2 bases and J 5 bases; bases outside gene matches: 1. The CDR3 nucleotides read TGCGCCAGCAGCTTCCTAGCGGACAATGAGCAGTTCTTC. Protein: CASSFLADNEQFF.

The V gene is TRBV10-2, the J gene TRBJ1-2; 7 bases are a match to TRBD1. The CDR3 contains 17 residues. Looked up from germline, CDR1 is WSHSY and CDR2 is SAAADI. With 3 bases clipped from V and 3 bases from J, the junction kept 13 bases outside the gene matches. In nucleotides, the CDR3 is TGCGCCAGCAGTGACCGGGACAGTTCTTTAGCGGACTATGGCTACACCTTC. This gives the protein CASSDRDSSLADYGYTF.

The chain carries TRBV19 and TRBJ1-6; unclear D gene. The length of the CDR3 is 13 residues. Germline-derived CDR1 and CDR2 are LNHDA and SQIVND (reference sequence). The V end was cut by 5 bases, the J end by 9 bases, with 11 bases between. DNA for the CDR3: TGTGCCAGTAGTGGGGAGTTTGGTTCACCCCTCCACTTT. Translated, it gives CASSGEFGSPLHF.

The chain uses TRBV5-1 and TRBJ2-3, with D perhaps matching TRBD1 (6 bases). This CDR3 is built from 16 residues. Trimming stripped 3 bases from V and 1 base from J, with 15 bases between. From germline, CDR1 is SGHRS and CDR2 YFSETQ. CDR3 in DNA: TGCGCCAGCAGCTACGACCCTGCAGGGGGCACAGATACGCAGTATTTT. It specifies CASSYDPAGGTDTQYF. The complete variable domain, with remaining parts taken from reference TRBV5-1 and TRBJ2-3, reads KAGVTQTPRYLIKTRGQQVTLSCSPISGHRSVSWYQQTPGQGLQFLFEYFSETQRNKGNFPGRFSGRQFSNSRSEMNVSTLELGDSALYLCASSYDPAGGTDTQYFGPGTRLTVL.

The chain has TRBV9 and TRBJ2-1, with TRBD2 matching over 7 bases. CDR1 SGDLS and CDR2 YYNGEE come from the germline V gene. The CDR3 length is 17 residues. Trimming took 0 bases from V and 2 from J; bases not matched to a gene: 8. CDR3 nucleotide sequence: TGTGCCAGCAGCGTAGCCGCCTCTAGCGGAACCTACAATGAGCAGTTCTTC. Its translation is CASSVAASSGTYNEQFF.

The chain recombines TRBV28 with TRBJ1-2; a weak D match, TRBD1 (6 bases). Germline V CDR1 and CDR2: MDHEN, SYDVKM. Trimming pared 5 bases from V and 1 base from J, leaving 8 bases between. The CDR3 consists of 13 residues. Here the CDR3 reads CASSTGINYGYTF. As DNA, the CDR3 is TGTGCCAGCAGTACAGGGATTAACTATGGCTACACCTTC.

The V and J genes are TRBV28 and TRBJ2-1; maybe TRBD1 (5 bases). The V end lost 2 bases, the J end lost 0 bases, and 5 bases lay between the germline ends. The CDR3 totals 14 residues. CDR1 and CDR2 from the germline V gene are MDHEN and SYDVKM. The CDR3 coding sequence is TGTGCCAGCAGTTTAGACAGCTCCTACAATGAGCAGTTCTTC. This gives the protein CASSLDSSYNEQFF.

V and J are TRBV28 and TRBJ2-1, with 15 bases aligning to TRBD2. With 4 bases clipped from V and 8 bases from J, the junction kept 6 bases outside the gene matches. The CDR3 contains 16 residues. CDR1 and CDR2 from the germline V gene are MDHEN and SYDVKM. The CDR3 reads CASSSGTSGRFYEQFF. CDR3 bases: TGTGCCAGCAGTTCCGGGACTAGCGGGAGGTTCTATGAGCAGTTCTTC.

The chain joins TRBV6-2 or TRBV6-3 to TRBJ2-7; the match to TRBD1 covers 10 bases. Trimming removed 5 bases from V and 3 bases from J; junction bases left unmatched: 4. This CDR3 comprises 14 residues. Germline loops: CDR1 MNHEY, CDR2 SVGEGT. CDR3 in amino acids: CASSRTGGSYEQYV. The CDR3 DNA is TGTGCCAGCAGTCGGACAGGGGGAAGCTACGAGCAGTACGTC.